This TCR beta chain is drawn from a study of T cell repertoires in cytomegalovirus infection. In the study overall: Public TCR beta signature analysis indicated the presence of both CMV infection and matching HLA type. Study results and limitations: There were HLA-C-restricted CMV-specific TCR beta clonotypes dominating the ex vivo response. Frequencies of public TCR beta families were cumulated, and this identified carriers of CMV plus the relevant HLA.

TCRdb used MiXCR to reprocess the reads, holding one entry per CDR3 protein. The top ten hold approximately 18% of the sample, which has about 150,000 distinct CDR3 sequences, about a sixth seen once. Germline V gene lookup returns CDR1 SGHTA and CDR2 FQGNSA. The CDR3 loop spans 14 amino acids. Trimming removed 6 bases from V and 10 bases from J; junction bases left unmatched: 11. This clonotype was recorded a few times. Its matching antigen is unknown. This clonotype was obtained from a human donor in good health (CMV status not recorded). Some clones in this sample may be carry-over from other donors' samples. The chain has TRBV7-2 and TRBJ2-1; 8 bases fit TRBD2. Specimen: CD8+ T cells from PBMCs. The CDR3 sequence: CASRKSPGGAEQFF. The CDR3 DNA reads TGTGCCAGCAGAAAATCGCCCGGGGGGGCCGAGCAGTTCTTC.